This is a list of T cell receptor beta chains from one sample in a study of CD8 T cells in Susac syndrome. TCRdb re-called the immunoSEQ multiplex PCR reads through MiXCR, storing one row per CDR3 protein. The sample records some 190,000 distinct CDR3 sequences, approximately 94% being singletons. The material sequenced was CD4+ T cells from PBMCs. The source of these receptors is a human donor with multiple sclerosis. Both conserved end residues are part of each CDR3. The order of the fields is V gene, J gene, clone size, D gene, CDR3 protein, CDR3 DNA. The D gene is left open where the match is weak. The listing skips clone size in some rows; elsewhere it reads once, few, many or a size class.

v_call: TRBV7-3
j_call: TRBJ2-5
clone_size: -
d_call: -
cdr3_aa: CASSLSVRETQYF
cdr3_nt: TGTGCCAGCAGCTTATCGGTCAGAGAGACCCAGTACTTC

v_call: TRBV12-5
j_call: TRBJ2-1
clone_size: -
d_call: TRBD2
cdr3_aa: CASGYTGTSGINEQFF
cdr3_nt: TGTGCTAGTGGTTACACCGGGACTAGCGGGATTAATGAGCAGTTCTTC

v_call: TRBV29-1
j_call: TRBJ2-5
clone_size: -
d_call: -
cdr3_aa: CSVVQISETQYF
cdr3_nt: TGCAGCGTTGTGCAAATATCGGAGACCCAGTACTTC

v_call: TRBV4-3
j_call: TRBJ2-1
clone_size: -
d_call: -
cdr3_aa: CASSQDTGSHEQFF
cdr3_nt: TGCGCCAGCAGCCAAGATACGGGGTCCCATGAGCAGTTCTTC

v_call: TRBV6-2/TRBV6-3
j_call: TRBJ2-1
clone_size: -
d_call: TRBD1
cdr3_aa: CASSYGTGGYNEQFF
cdr3_nt: TGTGCCAGCAGTTACGGGACAGGGGGCTACAATGAGCAGTTCTTC

v_call: TRBV20-1
j_call: TRBJ2-7
clone_size: -
d_call: -
cdr3_aa: CSASIDLQQYF
cdr3_nt: TGCAGTGCTAGCATTGATCTCCAGCAGTACTTC

v_call: TRBV3-1
j_call: TRBJ2-1
clone_size: -
d_call: -
cdr3_aa: CASSPSGGREQFF
cdr3_nt: TGTGCCAGCAGCCCTTCTGGAGGTCGTGAGCAGTTCTTC

v_call: TRBV9
j_call: TRBJ2-1
clone_size: -
d_call: TRBD1
cdr3_aa: CASSAGTGRYEQFF
cdr3_nt: TGTGCCAGCAGCGCCGGGACAGGGAGATATGAGCAGTTCTTC

v_call: TRBV7-2
j_call: TRBJ1-6
clone_size: -
d_call: -
cdr3_aa: CASSQPGRPLHF
cdr3_nt: TGTGCCAGCAGCCAGCCGGGCCGACCCCTCCACTTT

v_call: TRBV3-1
j_call: TRBJ1-1
clone_size: -
d_call: -
cdr3_aa: CASSGYRENTEAFF
cdr3_nt: TGTGCCAGCAGTGGGTACAGGGAGAACACTGAAGCTTTCTTT

v_call: TRBV5-8
j_call: TRBJ1-6
clone_size: -
d_call: TRBD1
cdr3_aa: CASSAWTGVSPLHF
cdr3_nt: TGTGCCAGCAGCGCCTGGACAGGGGTCTCACCCCTCCACTTT

v_call: TRBV30
j_call: TRBJ1-3
clone_size: -
d_call: TRBD1
cdr3_aa: CAGTDFSGNTIYF
cdr3_nt: TGTGCCGGGACAGATTTCTCTGGAAACACCATATATTTT

v_call: TRBV29-1
j_call: TRBJ2-5
clone_size: once
d_call: -
cdr3_aa: CTASMGQETQYF
cdr3_nt: TGCACCGCAAGTATGGGGCAAGAGACCCAGTACTTC

v_call: TRBV4-2
j_call: TRBJ1-2
clone_size: -
d_call: -
cdr3_aa: CASSQGGSAYGYTF
cdr3_nt: TGTGCCAGCAGCCAAGGAGGTTCCGCCTATGGCTACACCTTC

v_call: TRBV2
j_call: TRBJ1-5
clone_size: -
d_call: -
cdr3_aa: CASTPDGGNQPQHF
cdr3_nt: TGTGCCAGCACCCCGGACGGGGGCAATCAGCCCCAGCATTTT

v_call: TRBV6-6
j_call: TRBJ2-7
clone_size: -
d_call: -
cdr3_aa: CASRPSSYEQYF
cdr3_nt: TGTGCCAGCAGGCCCAGCTCCTACGAGCAGTACTTC

v_call: TRBV2
j_call: TRBJ2-5
clone_size: -
d_call: TRBD1
cdr3_aa: CASTLTGTQETQYF
cdr3_nt: TGTGCCAGCACCCTGACAGGGACCCAAGAGACCCAGTACTTC

v_call: TRBV11-2
j_call: TRBJ2-1
clone_size: -
d_call: TRBD2
cdr3_aa: CASSRLAVLRNEQFF
cdr3_nt: TGTGCCAGCAGCCGCCTAGCGGTATTGCGTAATGAGCAGTTCTTC

v_call: TRBV20-1
j_call: TRBJ1-6
clone_size: once
d_call: -
cdr3_aa: CSAPDQPGSPLHF
cdr3_nt: TGCAGTGCCCCTGACCAACCTGGTTCACCCCTCCACTTT

v_call: TRBV7-9
j_call: TRBJ1-5
clone_size: -
d_call: -
cdr3_aa: CASSPDYTSQPQHF
cdr3_nt: TGCGCCAGCAGCCCTGATTACACTAGTCAGCCCCAGCATTTT

v_call: TRBV7-9
j_call: TRBJ1-6
clone_size: few
d_call: -
cdr3_aa: CASSLVNSPLHF
cdr3_nt: TGTGCCAGCAGCTTGGTCAATTCACCCCTCCACTTT

v_call: TRBV19
j_call: TRBJ1-6
clone_size: -
d_call: -
cdr3_aa: CASSPRAEESPLHF
cdr3_nt: TGTGCCAGTAGTCCTCGGGCAGAGGAATCACCCCTCCACTTT

v_call: TRBV14
j_call: TRBJ1-2
clone_size: -
d_call: -
cdr3_aa: CASSQDRDILGYSGYTF
cdr3_nt: TGTGCCAGCAGCCAAGATCGGGACATCCTTGGGTACTCTGGCTACACCTTC

v_call: TRBV6-6
j_call: TRBJ1-6
clone_size: -
d_call: -
cdr3_aa: CASSPTQGVNSPLHF
cdr3_nt: TGTGCCAGCAGTCCCACACAGGGCGTCAATTCACCCCTCCACTTT

v_call: TRBV30
j_call: TRBJ1-2
clone_size: -
d_call: -
cdr3_aa: CAWSVGVADGYTF
cdr3_nt: TGTGCCTGGAGTGTGGGGGTAGCGGATGGCTACACCTTC

v_call: TRBV5-1
j_call: TRBJ2-2
clone_size: -
d_call: -
cdr3_aa: CASSHDYTGELFF
cdr3_nt: TGCGCCAGCAGTCACGACTACACCGGGGAGCTGTTTTTT

v_call: TRBV20-1
j_call: TRBJ2-4
clone_size: -
d_call: TRBD1
cdr3_aa: CSATRDRANKNIQYF
cdr3_nt: TGCAGTGCTACCCGGGACAGGGCCAACAAAAACATTCAGTACTTC

v_call: TRBV6-4
j_call: TRBJ2-2
clone_size: -
d_call: TRBD1
cdr3_aa: CASSAQGSLHTGELFF
cdr3_nt: TGTGCCAGCAGTGCACAGGGGTCACTACACACCGGGGAGCTGTTTTTT

v_call: TRBV4-1
j_call: TRBJ2-7
clone_size: -
d_call: -
cdr3_aa: CASSLTVLNEQYF
cdr3_nt: TGCGCCAGCAGCCTGACAGTCTTGAACGAGCAGTACTTC

v_call: TRBV9
j_call: TRBJ2-5
clone_size: once
d_call: -
cdr3_aa: CASSVGPGAETQYF
cdr3_nt: TGTGCCAGCAGCGTAGGTCCGGGGGCAGAGACCCAGTACTTC

v_call: TRBV24-1
j_call: TRBJ2-7
clone_size: -
d_call: -
cdr3_aa: CATSDFAGYEQYF
cdr3_nt: TGTGCCACCAGTGATTTTGCGGGCTACGAGCAGTACTTC

v_call: TRBV30
j_call: TRBJ1-2
clone_size: -
d_call: -
cdr3_aa: CAWNRDYGYTF
cdr3_nt: TGTGCCTGGAACAGAGACTATGGCTACACCTTC

v_call: TRBV19
j_call: TRBJ2-6
clone_size: -
d_call: -
cdr3_aa: CASSIQGAGANVLTF
cdr3_nt: TGTGCCAGTAGTATACAAGGGGCCGGGGCCAACGTCCTGACTTTC

v_call: TRBV20-1
j_call: TRBJ2-3
clone_size: -
d_call: -
cdr3_aa: CSASGGSTDTQYF
cdr3_nt: TGCAGTGCTAGCGGGGGTAGCACAGATACGCAGTATTTT

v_call: TRBV3-1
j_call: TRBJ2-1
clone_size: -
d_call: -
cdr3_aa: CASSPSGGHGNEQFF
cdr3_nt: TGTGCCAGCAGCCCTTCGGGGGGCCATGGGAATGAGCAGTTCTTC